Below are 19 T cell receptor beta chains sequenced from a single sample in a study of T cell responses to AZD1222 COVID-19 vaccine. TCRdb's table, derived via immunoSEQ multiplex PCR, lists solely in-frame clones and lacks some. The sample comprises 100,000 or so clones, about 90% of which are singletons, and 15% to 20% rests with the top ten. Specimen: peripheral blood, collected on day 0 of AZD1222 vaccination. The receptors were gathered from an adult in good health.

This chain links TRBV30 with TRBJ2-3; 9 nucleotides agree with TRBD1. J was trimmed by 4 bases and V by 4 bases; bases with no gene match: 12. There are 16 residues in the CDR3. CDR1 and CDR2 (germline): GTSNPN, SVGIG (reference sequence). CDR3 DNA: TGTGCCTGGACCGGCAGGACAGGGGCAAAAGCAGATACGCAGTATTTT. It yields the protein CAWTGRTGAKADTQYF.

The chain recombines TRBV28 with TRBJ1-1; D is perhaps TRBD1 (5 bases). Trimming took off 5 bases at V and 5 bases at J, with 21 bases between the two ends. The CDR3 runs 16 residues. Germline V gene lookup returns CDR1 MDHEN and CDR2 SYDVKM. The CDR3 DNA reads as TGTGCCAGCAGTCCCCGCGGTAGCGGGTGGGGGACTGAAGCTTTCTTT. Its protein product is CASSPRGSGWGTEAFF.

The chain employs TRBV7-6 and TRBJ2-7; either TRBD1 or TRBD2 may fit D (6 bases each). Between the trimmed V and J ends, which lost 3 bases and 1 base, there was a span of 13 bases. This CDR3 comprises 15 residues. Germline V CDR1 and CDR2: SGHVS, FNYEAQ. CDR3: CASSFLQGRSYEQYF. Here the CDR3 DNA reads TGTGCCAGCAGCTTTTTGCAGGGGAGGTCCTACGAGCAGTACTTC.

V gene TRBV9 combines with J gene TRBJ1-6; 8 bases are shared with TRBD1. V shed 2 bases and J 9 bases; nucleotides not matched to a gene: 16. The germline CDR1 and CDR2 sequences are SGDLS and YYNGEE. The CDR3 has 18 residues. The CDR3 coding sequence is TGTGCCAGCAGCGTCGAATTTCCCAGGGGGCTGACGGGTTCACCCCTCCACTTT. Its protein is CASSVEFPRGLTGSPLHF.

The CDR3 sequence is CASSLLENTEAFF. The CDR3 DNA is TGTGCCAGCAGCTTGTTAGAGAACACTGAAGCTTTCTTT. The V gene is TRBV5-6, the J gene TRBJ1-1; D remains ambiguous. The CDR3 extends over 13 amino acids. Germline loops: CDR1 SGHDT, CDR2 YYEEEE. The V gene lost 1 base and the J gene lost 1 base, with 5 bases spanning the gap.

This chain connects TRBV12-3 or TRBV12-4 to TRBJ2-5, with D unclear. With 1 base removed from V and 7 bases from J, the gap between germline ends came to 7 bases. The CDR3 runs 12 residues. The CDR3 DNA reads as TGTGCCAGCAGTTTAGGGGTCGGGACCCAGTACTTC. Its protein product is CASSLGVGTQYF.

The rearrangement links TRBV19 to TRBJ1-2; D is unresolved. The CDR3 has 15 residues. V was cut by 0 bases and J by 4 bases, with 12 bases left in between. Germline V gives CDR1 LNHDA, CDR2 SQIVND (reference sequence). The CDR3 DNA sequence: TGTGCCAGTAGTATAGATCTATATGGTGCCTATGGCTACACCTTC. Residues: CASSIDLYGAYGYTF.

The chain couples TRBV13 to TRBJ2-5; 11 nucleotides agree with TRBD2. The CDR3 is made up of 14 amino acids. The trim removed 4 bases at V and 4 bases at J, leaving 2 bases unmatched. Germline V lookup: CDR1 PRHDT, CDR2 FYEKMQ (reference sequence). CDR3 protein: CASSSGLAGETQYF. The CDR3 DNA reads as TGTGCCAGCAGCTCCGGACTAGCGGGAGAGACCCAGTACTTC.

The J gene is TRBJ1-1, the V gene TRBV6-1, with D perhaps matching TRBD1 (6 bases). Germline values: CDR1 MNHNS, CDR2 SASEGT. The CDR3 runs 15 residues. The V end lost 2 bases, the J end lost 0 bases, and 10 bases lay between the germline ends. In nucleotides, the CDR3 is TGTGCCAGCAGTGAAACGGGGGCCTTGAACACTGAAGCTTTCTTT. Protein product: CASSETGALNTEAFF.

This clone has only a few counts. V is TRBV5-1 and J is TRBJ2-7; D is perhaps TRBD2 (7 bases). This CDR3 spans 14 amino acids. V lost 6 bases and J 1 base, leaving 14 bases between the germline ends. In germline, CDR1 is SGHRS, CDR2 YFSETQ. In nucleotides, the CDR3 is TGCGCCAGCACGGGGGGCTCTGTGTCCTACGAGCAGTACTTC. Translation: CASTGGSVSYEQYF.

J is TRBJ2-3 and V is TRBV18; 8 nucleotides align to TRBD2. Germline CDR1 KGHSH, CDR2 LQKENI. Germline trimming cut 3 bases from V and 6 bases from J; bases unmatched to any gene: 11. This CDR3 spans 16 amino acids. The CDR3 is CASSPLISGRMDTQYF. The CDR3 DNA reads as TGTGCCAGCTCACCTCTAATCAGCGGGAGAATGGATACGCAGTATTTT. Full variable domain (rest looked up from reference TRBV18 and TRBJ2-3): NAGVMQNPRHLVRRRGQEARLRCSPMKGHSHVYWYRQLPEEGLKFMVYLQKENIIDESGMPKERFSAEFPKEGPSILRIQQVVRGDSAAYFCASSPLISGRMDTQYFGPGTRLTVL.

J is TRBJ1-2 and V is TRBV6-6; D call uncertain. Germline V gene sequence: CDR1 MNHNY, CDR2 SVGAGI (reference sequence). The CDR3 consists of 13 residues. V was trimmed by 6 bases and J by 3 bases, leaving 11 bases between them. As DNA, the CDR3 is TGTGCCAGCAGCCCCGACACCGACTATGGCTACACCTTC. Protein product: CASSPDTDYGYTF.

In this sample, this clone turned up once. This rearrangement joins TRBV29-1 to TRBJ2-7, with D hard to call. Germline-derived CDR1 and CDR2 are SQVTM and ANQGSEA. This CDR3 contains 13 residues. The V and J ends lost 4 bases and 4 bases respectively, with 14 bases between them. The CDR3 DNA follows: TGCAGCGTTGGAAAGGTACCCAGATACGAGCAGTACTTC. It encodes CSVGKVPRYEQYF.

The genes are TRBV10-1 and TRBJ2-2, with 12 bases lining up with TRBD2. CDR3 length: 16 residues. Per the germline V gene, CDR1 is WNHNN and CDR2 is SYGVQD (reference sequence). J lost 2 bases, V lost 6 bases, and 4 bases had no gene match. DNA for the CDR3: TGCGCCAGCAGCGGACTAGCGGGATTTAACACCGGGGAGCTGTTTTTT. Translation: CASSGLAGFNTGELFF.

This chain links TRBV4-1 with TRBJ1-5; no definite D call. CDR1 and CDR2 (germline): MGHRA, YSYEKL. The germline V and J ends were trimmed by 0 bases and 7 bases, with 13 bases remaining between them. CDR3 size: 15 residues. The CDR3 loop is CASSQEGRVGQPQHF. As DNA, the CDR3 is TGCGCCAGCAGCCAAGAAGGGCGGGTCGGCCAGCCCCAGCATTTT.

The chain links TRBV28 to TRBJ1-2; D not certain. The V end was cut by 6 bases, the J end by 4 bases, with 9 bases between. The CDR3 runs 12 residues. Germline lookup yields CDR1 MDHEN and CDR2 SYDVKM. CDR3 in amino acids: CASSGPLYGYTF. In DNA form, the CDR3 reads TGTGCCAGCAGCGGACCTCTCTATGGCTACACCTTC.

This chain uses TRBV27 with TRBJ1-1; D is unclear. Germline assignment: CDR1 MNHEY and CDR2 SMNVEV (reference sequence). Trimming took 3 bases from V and 5 from J, leaving 10 bases between them. This CDR3 is 13 amino acids long. Here the CDR3 reads CASSFGRATEAFF. CDR3 nucleotides: TGTGCCAGCAGTTTCGGACGGGCAACTGAAGCTTTCTTT.

This chain connects TRBV5-1 to TRBJ2-1; D uncertain. Trimming took 0 bases from V and 4 from J, leaving 5 bases between them. Germline CDR1 is SGHRS and CDR2 is YFSETQ. The CDR3 loop spans 13 amino acids. The CDR3 is CASSLGEYNEQFF. The CDR3 coding sequence is TGCGCCAGCAGCTTGGGAGAGTACAATGAGCAGTTCTTC.

The J gene is TRBJ2-1, the V gene TRBV15; D is possibly TRBD2 (6 bases). V was clipped by 1 base and J by 4 bases, with 11 bases between them. Germline CDR1 LNHNV, CDR2 YYDKDF (reference sequence). This CDR3 is built from 15 residues. The CDR3 here is CATSRVAGLYNEQFF. Here the CDR3 DNA reads TGTGCCACCAGCAGAGTGGCGGGGTTATACAATGAGCAGTTCTTC. The whole variable domain, remainder taken from reference TRBV15 and TRBJ2-1, is DAMVIQNPRYQVTQFGKPVTLSCSQTLNHNVMYWYQQKSSQAPKLLFHYYDKDFNNEADTPDNFQSRRPNTSFCFLDIRSPGLGDTAMYLCATSRVAGLYNEQFFGPGTRLTVL.